Listed below are T cell receptor beta chains from one sample, sequenced in a study of blood T cell repertoires in COVID-19. Using immunoSEQ multiplex PCR, the repertoire was profiled, and TCRdb retains in-frame clones only, with some absent. The table has approximately 50,000 clones, about 81% seen once; the top ten hold 26%. Material: peripheral blood. The receptors stem from a woman over 75 with COVID-19, enrolled during active disease. The CDR3 runs from the conserved cysteine through the conserved F or W. The D gene is left open where the match is weak. Clone size, where shown, is once, few, many, or a class for clones that have expanded.

clone size,V gene,J gene,D gene,CDR3 DNA,CDR3 protein
-,TRBV11-2,TRBJ2-7,TRBD2,TGTGCCAGCAGCTTAGTCCTAGCGGGAGAGTACGAGCAGTACTTC,CASSLVLAGEYEQYF
-,TRBV6-4,TRBJ1-3,-,TGTGCCAGCAGTGACCGGTCTGACTCTGGAAACACCATATATTTT,CASSDRSDSGNTIYF
few,TRBV5-4,TRBJ2-7,-,TGTGCCAGCAGCCCTCGAGTAGCGGATCTCGACGAGCAGTACTTC,CASSPRVADLDEQYF
-,TRBV27,TRBJ1-1,TRBD1,TGTGCCAGCAGTTTTGCAGGGGGAAACCAAGATGAAGCTTTCTTT,CASSFAGGNQDEAFF
-,TRBV2,TRBJ1-6,-,TGTGCCAGAAAAAGACCGGGTTCACCCCTCCACTTT,CARKRPGSPLHF
-,TRBV6-6,TRBJ1-3,-,TGTGCCAGCAGTAAGGGAGAGTCTGGAAACACCATATATTTT,CASSKGESGNTIYF
-,TRBV5-1,TRBJ2-7,TRBD2,TGCGCCAGCAGCTTGACAAATAGCGGGCGCTCCTACGAGCAGTACTTC,CASSLTNSGRSYEQYF
-,TRBV19,TRBJ2-7,-,TGTGCCAGTAGTATTTCTCTCTTCTACGAGCAGTACTTC,CASSISLFYEQYF
-,TRBV7-6,TRBJ2-5,TRBD2,TGTGCCAGCAGCTTAGCGGGAGGGCCGGTAGAGACCCAGTACTTC,CASSLAGGPVETQYF
-,TRBV7-6,TRBJ1-5,-,TGTGCCAGCAGCCTTGAGCAGGGTTTCAATCAGCCCCAGCATTTT,CASSLEQGFNQPQHF
-,TRBV5-4,TRBJ2-6,-,TGTGCCAGCAGCTTGGATATAACTCGCTCTGGGGCCAACGTCCTGACTTTC,CASSLDITRSGANVLTF
-,TRBV20-1,TRBJ2-7,-,TGCAGTGCCGACCTAGTCAACGAGCAGTACTTC,CSADLVNEQYF
few,TRBV3-1/TRBV3-2,TRBJ1-6,-,TGTGCCAGCAGCCCGAATACAGGGTCACCCCTCCACTTT,CASSPNTGSPLHF
-,TRBV30,TRBJ2-4,TRBD2,TGTGCCTGGAGTGTCAGGGGCCTAGCGGGTTTGAACATTCAGTACTTC,CAWSVRGLAGLNIQYF
few,TRBV6-2/TRBV6-3,TRBJ2-1,TRBD2,TGTGCCAGCAGTCTGGGGACTAGCGGGAAAGTGTTCTTC,CASSLGTSGKVFF
-,TRBV6-5,TRBJ2-7,TRBD1,TGTGCCAGCAGTAACGACAGGGCTTACGAGCAGTACTTC,CASSNDRAYEQYF
-,TRBV7-9,TRBJ2-2,-,TGTGCCAGCAGCCCGGGACTCCCAGACACCGGGGAGCTGTTTTTT,CASSPGLPDTGELFF
-,TRBV18,TRBJ2-2,-,TGTGCCAGCTCACTTCAGTCAGCGAACACCGGGGAGCTGTTTTTT,CASSLQSANTGELFF
few,TRBV18,TRBJ2-1,TRBD1,TGTGCCAGCTCACCGACAGGGGCGTACAATGAGCAGTTCTTC,CASSPTGAYNEQFF
-,TRBV3-1/TRBV3-2,TRBJ2-5,TRBD1,TGTGCCAGCAGCCGCCGGGACAGGGGTATCGAGACCCAGTACTTC,CASSRRDRGIETQYF
few,TRBV7-2,TRBJ2-7,TRBD1,TGTGCCAGCAGCTTCCAGGGGGCTGCGTTGGCCTACGAGCAGTACTTC,CASSFQGAALAYEQYF
-,TRBV19,TRBJ1-4,-,TGTGCCAGTAGTTCCGGGACTCTGATCGGCCGTGAAAAACTGTTTTTT,CASSSGTLIGREKLFF
-,TRBV30,TRBJ2-5,-,TGTGCCTGGAGTGTAAATGGGGCCCGACTCCGAGAGACCCAGTACTTC,CAWSVNGARLRETQYF
-,TRBV18,TRBJ1-2,-,TGTGCCAGCGGCGAGCCCGGCAGGGCTAACTATGGCTACACCTTC,CASGEPGRANYGYTF
once,TRBV6-6,TRBJ2-1,TRBD2,TGTGCCATACAGAGGGGACTAGCGGTCTACAATGAGCAGTTCTTC,CAIQRGLAVYNEQFF
few,TRBV6-6,TRBJ2-3,TRBD2,TGTGCCAGCAGACGACTAGCGGGACCATCAGATACGCAGTATTTT,CASRRLAGPSDTQYF
-,TRBV5-1,TRBJ2-1,TRBD2,TGCGCCAGCAGCATGGATCCTAGCGGGAGGATTGGTGAGCAGTTCTTC,CASSMDPSGRIGEQFF
-,TRBV9,TRBJ1-4,TRBD1,TGTGCCAGCAGCTTTACTACAGGGGGAGGAGGTGAAAAACTGTTTTTT,CASSFTTGGGGEKLFF
-,TRBV29-1,TRBJ2-7,TRBD2,TGCAGCGTTGAAGGTACTAGCGGGAGGGCCTACGAGCAGTACTTC,CSVEGTSGRAYEQYF
-,TRBV25-1,TRBJ2-1,TRBD2,TGTGCCAGCTGCCGGCGGGAGGATTACAATGAGCAGTTCTTC,CASCRREDYNEQFF
few,TRBV5-4,TRBJ1-4,TRBD1,TGTGCCAGCAGCCACGGGACAGAAACTAATGAAAAACTGTTTTTT,CASSHGTETNEKLFF
-,TRBV10-3,TRBJ2-2,TRBD1,TGTGCCATCAGTGACCCCACAGGGGTGACCGGGGAGCTGTTTTTT,CAISDPTGVTGELFF
few,TRBV2,TRBJ2-1,TRBD1,TGTGCCAGCACGGGACAGGAGAGCACGAATGAGCAGTTCTTC,CASTGQESTNEQFF
-,TRBV19,TRBJ2-1,-,TGTGCCAGTAGTATAAATGCCAGGTACAATGAGCAGTTCTTC,CASSINARYNEQFF
once,TRBV5-1,TRBJ2-7,-,TGCGCCAGCAGCCCTTGGGCTAGCGAGACCTACGAGCAGTACTTC,CASSPWASETYEQYF
-,TRBV7-2,TRBJ2-5,-,TGTGCCGGGGGAGGACCTTTTCGGGAGACCCAGTACTTC,CAGGGPFRETQYF
-,TRBV3-1/TRBV3-2,TRBJ1-4,TRBD1,TGTGCCAGCAGCCAAGCCGGGACAGGGACTAATGAAAAACTGTTTTTT,CASSQAGTGTNEKLFF
few,TRBV5-1,TRBJ2-2,TRBD1,TGCGCCAGCGGGACAGCTTACACCGGGGAGCTGTTTTTT,CASGTAYTGELFF
-,TRBV29-1,TRBJ2-7,-,TGCAGCGTTGAAGCTCCCGGTGCTCGCGAGCAGTACTTC,CSVEAPGAREQYF
-,TRBV3-1/TRBV3-2,TRBJ2-2,TRBD2,TGTGCCAGCAGCCAAGTTAGGGGACTAGCGGGAGTTACCGGGGAGCTGTTTTTT,CASSQVRGLAGVTGELFF
-,TRBV19,TRBJ2-1,-,TGTGCCAGTGGAGAGGTGCGTTCCGAGCAGTTCTTC,CASGEVRSEQFF
-,TRBV4-1,TRBJ2-2,-,TGCGCCAGCAGCCAAACGAGAATCACCGGGGAGCTGTTTTTT,CASSQTRITGELFF
-,TRBV7-9,TRBJ1-1,-,TGTGCCAGCAGCTTCGCCCAAAGTGGTGGAGGTAGAGCTTTCTTT,CASSFAQSGGGRAFF
few,TRBV19,TRBJ2-5,-,TGTGCCAGTAGCCGGACATCCTGGGAGACCCAGTACTTC,CASSRTSWETQYF
-,TRBV18,TRBJ1-1,-,TGTGCCAGCTCACCGGCAGTCCTGTTCACTGAAGCTTTCTTT,CASSPAVLFTEAFF
once,TRBV27,TRBJ1-2,-,TGTGCCAGCAGTTTTATTGGGGCCGGGGGCTACACCTTC,CASSFIGAGGYTF
-,TRBV9,TRBJ1-1,TRBD1,TGTGCCAGCAATAAAGGGGGCGCGAACACTGAAGCTTTCTTT,CASNKGGANTEAFF
once,TRBV7-6,TRBJ1-2,-,TGTGCCAGCAGCTCGGACTATGGCTACACCTTC,CASSSDYGYTF
-,TRBV5-1,TRBJ2-7,TRBD2,TGCGCCAGCAGCTTGGGAAGCGGGAGCTACGAGCAGTACTTC,CASSLGSGSYEQYF
-,TRBV7-9,TRBJ2-7,-,TGTGCCAGCAGCCCTCCGGGAAGTTCCTACGAGCAGTACTTC,CASSPPGSSYEQYF